This T cell receptor (beta chain) was obtained from a study of shared clonotypes between healthy human individuals. Concerning this clone: The antigen is not known.

Points from the study as a whole: Depth was large, yet rarefaction showed that sorted-subset sequencing was incomplete. Several donors showed sharing of approximately 4.7% of naive CD4 clonotypes.

Produced via immunoSEQ multiplex PCR; TCRdb's table is partial and in-frame only. The table lists approximately 500,000 clones, about 96% of them singletons, with 0.06% in the top ten. This TCR derives from a woman aged 25-40 years in good health. The sequenced sample consisted of naive CD4+ T cells sorted from blood. Subset denoted: CD45RA+ positively selected.

The CDR3 region has the DNA TGTGCCAGCAGCACGGGACAGGCCCGCTATGGCTACACCTTC. Translation: CASSTGQARYGYTF. The chain combines TRBV28 with TRBJ1-2; 8 bases fit TRBD1. The CDR3 is 14 amino acids. V dropped 6 bases and J dropped 4; count of bases not matched to a gene: 7. Germline V CDR1 and CDR2: MDHEN, SYDVKM.